Below, 24 T cell receptor beta chains from the same sample are listed, as sequenced in a study of human T cells and chemical hapten exposure (dated by TCRdb to 2020 to 2023). Explained via the paper, the time point label denotes: patch test 2, 6 weeks after DPC sensitization. The sample's treatment or condition label, in plain terms: therapeutic diphenylcyclopropenone sensitization with weekly scalp DPC. The library was prepared using RACE. The listed sequencing device is NextSeq 500. The raw public data were reprocessed by TCRdb itself: fastp quality trimming at Q25, MiXCR clonotype calling, in-frame beta chains only. Each CDR3 protein gets just one entry, which takes the most common genes and DNA from the rows behind it. The sample profile shows some 81,000 distinct CDR3 sequences; under 14% of them were found once. The leading ten clones occupy about 1.6% of the sample. This sample comprised whole blood, obtained in connection with sensitization to the hapten diphenylcyclopropenone (DPC). Every receptor here comes from a man aged 18-30 years with alopecia areata. Some clones in this sample may be carry-over from other donors' samples.

The chain combines TRBV7-9 with TRBJ2-7; unclear D gene. Deletions cut 4 bases from V and 4 bases from J, with 5 bases between. CDR3 length equals 11 residues. Per the germline V gene, CDR1 is SEHNR and CDR2 is FQNEAQ (reference sequence). This CDR3 is CASSSTYEQYF. CDR3 sequence (DNA): TGTGCCAGCAGCTCCACGTACGAGCAGTACTTC.

This clonotype was seen only a few times. V gene TRBV7-9 combines with J gene TRBJ2-7, with 7 bases aligning to TRBD2. V was clipped by 4 bases and J by 3 bases; unmatched bases: 3. From germline, CDR1 is SEHNR and CDR2 FQNEAQ (reference sequence). CDR3 size: 13 residues. The CDR3 is CASSSGGNYEQYV. In nucleotides, the CDR3 is TGTGCCAGCAGCTCCGGGGGGAACTACGAGCAGTACGTC.

This clonotype was counted ten times or more. The chain carries TRBV7-2 and TRBJ1-1, with 10 positions matching TRBD1. CDR1 is SGHTA and CDR2 is FQGNSA in the germline V gene. The CDR3 has 14 residues. Losses at the gene ends were 5 bases for V and 7 bases for J; bases not matched to a gene: 7. For the CDR3, the DNA is TGTGCCAGCAGCCTAATGGGGGACAGGGGTGAAGCTTTCTTT. Amino acid sequence: CASSLMGDRGEAFF.

The chain links TRBV29-1 to TRBJ1-1, with D hard to call. The CDR3 is 15 residues long. The V gene's germline CDR1 is SQVTM and CDR2 ANQGSEA. V lost 0 bases to trimming and J lost 4 bases, with 15 bases between them. The CDR3 DNA reads TGCAGCGTTGAAGATTCCACCAGGTGGGGCACTGAAGCTTTCTTT. Translated: CSVEDSTRWGTEAFF.

This clonotype was observed a few times. CDR3 coding DNA: TGTGCCAGCAGCACCCGGACAGGGCCCTATGGCTACACCTTC. The encoded protein is CASSTRTGPYGYTF. V usage is TRBV7-2 and J usage is TRBJ1-2, with 8 bases matching TRBD1. This CDR3 comprises 14 residues. After removal of 5 bases from V and 4 bases from J, the junction contained 6 bases not matched to a gene. Germline-derived CDR1 and CDR2 are SGHTA and FQGNSA.

This clonotype was observed a few times. This rearrangement joins TRBV5-1 to TRBJ2-7, with D possibly being TRBD1 (6 bases). Trimming took 2 bases from V and 7 from J, leaving 13 bases between them. This CDR3 has 13 amino acids. Per the germline V gene, CDR1 is SGHRS and CDR2 is YFSETQ. CDR3 protein: CASSFTGLQEQYF. The CDR3 nucleotides read TGCGCCAGCAGCTTCACAGGGCTGCAAGAGCAGTACTTC.

This clonotype was observed many times. The chain employs TRBV6-6 and TRBJ2-3; unclear D gene. This CDR3 contains 14 residues. V was trimmed by 4 bases and J by 4 bases, leaving 12 bases between them. Germline V gene data show CDR1 as MNHNY and CDR2 as SVGAGI (reference sequence). The CDR3 coding sequence is TGTGCCAGCAGTTCGGGTACTTTCTCAGATACGCAGTATTTT. Translated, it gives CASSSGTFSDTQYF.

The rearrangement uses TRBV5-4 and TRBJ2-4; tentatively, D is TRBD1 (6 bases). This CDR3 has 18 amino acids. Germline lookup yields CDR1 SGHNT and CDR2 YYREEE (reference sequence). Trimming removed 0 bases at V and 0 bases at J, with 16 bases between. The CDR3 sequence: CASSLDRAKTVAKNIQYF. The DNA of the CDR3 is TGTGCCAGCAGCTTGGACAGGGCGAAGACCGTAGCCAAAAACATTCAGTACTTC.

V is TRBV11-2 and J is TRBJ1-6; D perhaps matches TRBD1 (5 bases). This CDR3 region has 14 residues. CDR1 and CDR2 (germline): SGHAT, FQNNGV. V lost 5 bases and J lost 15, with 20 bases in between. CDR3 in amino acids: CASSPRTTVGVLHF. In DNA form, the CDR3 reads TGTGCCAGCAGCCCCAGGACAACAGTGGGAGTCCTCCACTTT.

The sample holds many counts of this clonotype. The chain recombines TRBV11-1 with TRBJ1-1; D uncertain. Germline CDR1 reads SGHAT; CDR2 reads FQDESV (reference sequence). This CDR3 spans 13 amino acids. V lost 5 bases to trimming and J lost 0 bases, with 7 bases between them. The CDR3 coding sequence is TGTGCCAGCAGCCGGGAGATGAACACTGAAGCTTTCTTT. It specifies CASSREMNTEAFF.

This chain uses TRBV7-6 with TRBJ1-1; D is uncertain. This CDR3 has 14 amino acids. V lost 4 bases and J lost 3, with 12 bases in between. CDR1 is SGHVS, CDR2 FNYEAQ, per germline. The CDR3 region is CASSSRGVDTEAFF. DNA of the CDR3: TGTGCCAGCAGCTCGCGCGGCGTCGACACTGAAGCTTTCTTT. The variable domain in full, with the rest retrieved from reference TRBV7-6 and TRBJ1-1, is GAGVSQSPRYKVTKRGQDVALRCDPISGHVSLYWYRQALGQGPEFLTYFNYEAQQDKSGLPNDRFSAERPEGSISTLTIQRTEQRDSAMYRCASSSRGVDTEAFFGQGTRLTVV.

This clonotype has just a few counts. This sequence joins TRBV11-2 and TRBJ2-7; no reliable D call. The CDR3 has 13 amino acids. Looked up from germline, CDR1 is SGHAT and CDR2 is FQNNGV. V was cut by 2 bases and J by 1 base, with 6 bases left in between. CDR3 DNA: TGTGCCAGCAGCTTATTCCAGTCCTACGAGCAGTACTTC. Translating gives CASSLFQSYEQYF.

Many counts were recorded for this clonotype. This sequence joins TRBV6-2 or TRBV6-3 and TRBJ2-1, with D unclear. CDR1 MNHEY and CDR2 SVGEGT come from the germline V gene. CDR3 length: 15 residues. The V and J ends lost 6 bases and 3 bases respectively, with 15 bases between them. CDR3 coding DNA: TGTGCCAGCAGCTCCCCAAGACTCTACTACAATGAGCAGTTCTTC. This translates into CASSSPRLYYNEQFF.

This clonotype has a count of ten or more. The V gene is TRBV7-2, the J gene TRBJ1-2; D is possibly TRBD1 (6 bases). CDR3 length equals 13 residues. The germline CDR1 and CDR2 sequences are SGHTA and FQGNSA. V lost 2 bases and J lost 8, with 12 bases in between. Here the CDR3 reads CASSLSQGGGYTF. The CDR3 DNA follows: TGTGCCAGCAGCTTATCACAGGGCGGCGGCTACACCTTC.

This clonotype was seen many times. The chain couples TRBV11-1 to TRBJ1-5, with 7 bases aligning to TRBD1. Looked up from germline, CDR1 is SGHAT and CDR2 is FQDESV (reference sequence). CDR3 size: 15 residues. J was trimmed by 4 bases and V by 2 bases; bases with no gene match: 5. Here the CDR3 reads CASSLRAGGNQPQHF. The CDR3 DNA reads as TGTGCCAGCAGCTTAAGGGCAGGGGGTAATCAGCCCCAGCATTTT.

CDR3 in DNA: TGTGCCAGCAGGGGACTAGCTCTCGAGCAGTTCTTC. Translation gives CASRGLALEQFF. The J gene is TRBJ2-1, the V gene TRBV6-2 or TRBV6-3, with 9 bases fitting TRBD2. The germline gives CDR1 MNHEY, CDR2 SVGEGT. J gave up 10 bases and V 6 bases, and 4 bases lay outside the gene matches. This CDR3 has 12 amino acids.

This clonotype was seen just once. A single base separates this from a much larger clone, so it may be a read error. V is TRBV6-2 or TRBV6-3 and J is TRBJ2-4, with D perhaps given as TRBD1 or TRBD2 (5 bases each). The V and J ends lost 8 bases and 8 bases respectively, with 13 bases between them. Germline V gives CDR1 MNHEY, CDR2 SVGEGT. The CDR3 consists of 12 residues. The CDR3 DNA sequence: TGTGCCAGCGGGGGACGGCACCACATTCAGTACTTC. Translating gives CASGGRHHIQYF.

This clonotype has at least ten counts. The chain links TRBV5-1 to TRBJ2-1; a weak D match, TRBD2 (7 bases). Per germline, CDR1 SGHRS and CDR2 YFSETQ. The CDR3 consists of 14 residues. Trimming removed 5 bases at V and 5 bases at J, with 14 bases between. CDR3 residues: CASSRGGPNNEQFF. DNA for the CDR3: TGCGCCAGCAGTAGGGGGGGACCTAACAATGAGCAGTTCTTC. Together with reference TRBV5-1 and TRBJ2-1, the CDR3 gives the full variable domain: KAGVTQTPRYLIKTRGQQVTLSCSPISGHRSVSWYQQTPGQGLQFLFEYFSETQRNKGNFPGRFSGRQFSNSRSEMNVSTLELGDSALYLCASSRGGPNNEQFFGPGTRLTVL.

The rearrangement links TRBV5-1 to TRBJ1-2, with TRBD1 matching 7 bases. The CDR3 runs 13 residues. Per the germline V gene, CDR1 is SGHRS and CDR2 is YFSETQ. Trimming took 4 bases from V and 6 from J; bases not matched to a gene: 6. This CDR3 reads CASSIGQEDGYTF. The CDR3 DNA sequence: TGCGCCAGCAGCATCGGACAGGAAGATGGCTACACCTTC.

This clonotype was seen many times. The V call is TRBV21-1, the J call TRBJ2-5; the table names TRBD1, a call not compared with the DNA. TRBV21-1 corresponds to a pseudogene. This CDR3 contains 13 residues. Here the CDR3 DNA reads TGTGCCAGCAGCAGGGACGGCCAAGAGACCCAGTACTTC. It yields the protein CASSRDGQETQYF.

This clonotype was picked up a small number of times. V and J are TRBV20-1 and TRBJ2-2; maybe TRBD2 (5 bases). CDR1 and CDR2 (germline): DFQATT, SNEGSKA (reference sequence). The CDR3 totals 10 residues. V was shortened by 3 bases and J by 13 bases, with 9 bases between the two germline ends. The CDR3 DNA reads TGCAGTGCTAGTCGAGGGCGGCTGTTTTTT. This encodes CSASRGRLFF.

The table lists this clonotype with many counts. The J gene is TRBJ2-2, the V gene TRBV12-3 or TRBV12-4; the D is unclear. This CDR3 spans 14 amino acids. V was cut by 3 bases and J by 0 bases, with 5 bases left in between. This chain's CDR3 is CASSFRANTGELFF. The CDR3 DNA reads as TGTGCCAGCAGTTTCAGAGCGAACACCGGGGAGCTGTTTTTT.

In this sample, this clonotype turned up many times. The gene calls are TRBV7-9 and TRBJ1-4; D gene uncertain. The germline V and J ends were trimmed by 2 bases and 5 bases, with 12 bases remaining between them. CDR1 SEHNR and CDR2 FQNEAQ come from the germline V gene (reference sequence). The CDR3 is 15 residues long. CDR3 nucleotides: TGTGCCAGCAGCTTAACGGATACGCCCAATGAAAAACTGTTTTTT. Protein product: CASSLTDTPNEKLFF.

This clonotype showed up many times. The chain couples TRBV6-6 to TRBJ1-1, with D perhaps matching TRBD1 (5 bases). The CDR3 length is 15 residues. V lost 10 bases, J lost 1 base, and 19 bases lay in between. The germline V gene has CDR1 MNHNY and CDR2 SVGAGI (reference sequence). The CDR3 is CATSLAGTANTEAFF. CDR3 nucleotide sequence: TGTGCCACCTCTTTGGCCGGGACGGCGAACACTGAAGCTTTCTTT.